This is a list of T cell receptor beta chains from one sample in a study of T cell repertoires in cytomegalovirus infection. TCRdb passed the reads through MiXCR, listing each CDR3 protein once. The sample holds 350,000 to 500,000 distinct CDR3 sequences, approximately 31% seen once. Material for sequencing was PBMCs. These TCRs come from a human donor in good health (CMV status not recorded). Some clones in this sample may be carry-over from other donors' samples. Each CDR3 is given without its conserved first and last residue.

TRBV14	TRBJ1-1	ASTRQQNTEAF
TRBV13	TRBJ1-4	ASSGPGQLNEKLF
TRBV11-2	TRBJ2-1	ASSRVTSGSYNEQF
TRBV6-2/TRBV6-3	TRBJ1-5	ASSYAGGNQPQH
TRBV7-8	TRBJ1-1	ASSLTGQLYEAF
TRBV7-2	TRBJ2-5	ASGSYQETQY
TRBV20-1	TRBJ2-1	SAPPLAGGYNEQF
TRBV19	TRBJ2-1	ASSNLTGRLSYNEQF
TRBV6-4	TRBJ2-5	ASSDDRRDRVQETQY
TRBV12-3/TRBV12-4	TRBJ2-1	ASTRDSTSYNEQF
TRBV11-2	TRBJ1-1	ASSFLGSKNTEAF
TRBV18	TRBJ1-5	ASSSLVKGSNQPQH